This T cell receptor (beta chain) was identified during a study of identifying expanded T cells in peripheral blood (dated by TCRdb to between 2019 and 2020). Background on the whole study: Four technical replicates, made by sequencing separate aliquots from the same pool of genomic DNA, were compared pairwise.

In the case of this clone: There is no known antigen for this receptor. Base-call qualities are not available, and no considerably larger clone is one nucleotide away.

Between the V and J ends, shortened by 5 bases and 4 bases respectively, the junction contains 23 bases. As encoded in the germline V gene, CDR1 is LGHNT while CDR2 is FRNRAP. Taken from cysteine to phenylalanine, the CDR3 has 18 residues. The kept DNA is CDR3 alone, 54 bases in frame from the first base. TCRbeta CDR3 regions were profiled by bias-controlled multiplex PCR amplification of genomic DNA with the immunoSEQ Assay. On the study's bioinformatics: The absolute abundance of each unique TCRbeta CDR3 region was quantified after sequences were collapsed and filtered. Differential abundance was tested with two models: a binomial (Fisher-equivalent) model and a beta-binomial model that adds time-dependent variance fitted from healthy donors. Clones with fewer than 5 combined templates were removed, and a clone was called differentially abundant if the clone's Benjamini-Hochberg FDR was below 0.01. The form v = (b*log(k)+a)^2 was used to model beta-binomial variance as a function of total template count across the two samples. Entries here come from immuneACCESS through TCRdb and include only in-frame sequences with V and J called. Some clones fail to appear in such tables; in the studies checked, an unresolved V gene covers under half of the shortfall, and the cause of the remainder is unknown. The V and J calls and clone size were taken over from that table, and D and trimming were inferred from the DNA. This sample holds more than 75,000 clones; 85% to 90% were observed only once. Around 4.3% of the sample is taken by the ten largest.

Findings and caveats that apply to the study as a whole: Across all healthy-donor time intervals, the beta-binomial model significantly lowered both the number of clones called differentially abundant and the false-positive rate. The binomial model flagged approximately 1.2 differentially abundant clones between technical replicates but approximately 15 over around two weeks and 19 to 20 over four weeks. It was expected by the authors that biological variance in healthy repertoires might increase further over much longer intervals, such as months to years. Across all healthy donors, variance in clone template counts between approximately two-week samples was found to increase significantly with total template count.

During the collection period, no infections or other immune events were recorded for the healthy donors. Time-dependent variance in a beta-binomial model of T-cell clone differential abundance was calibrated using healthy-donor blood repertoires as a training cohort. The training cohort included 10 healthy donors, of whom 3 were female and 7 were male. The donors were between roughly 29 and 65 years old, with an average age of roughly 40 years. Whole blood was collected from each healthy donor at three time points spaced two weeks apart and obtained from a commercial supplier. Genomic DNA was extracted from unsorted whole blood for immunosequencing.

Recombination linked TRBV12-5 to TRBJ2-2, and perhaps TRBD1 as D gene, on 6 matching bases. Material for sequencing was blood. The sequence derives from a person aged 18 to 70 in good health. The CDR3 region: CASGPSTKGDAGTGELFF. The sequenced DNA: TGTGCTAGTGGTCCCTCAACCAAGGGGGACGCGGGCACCGGGGAGCTGTTTTTT.